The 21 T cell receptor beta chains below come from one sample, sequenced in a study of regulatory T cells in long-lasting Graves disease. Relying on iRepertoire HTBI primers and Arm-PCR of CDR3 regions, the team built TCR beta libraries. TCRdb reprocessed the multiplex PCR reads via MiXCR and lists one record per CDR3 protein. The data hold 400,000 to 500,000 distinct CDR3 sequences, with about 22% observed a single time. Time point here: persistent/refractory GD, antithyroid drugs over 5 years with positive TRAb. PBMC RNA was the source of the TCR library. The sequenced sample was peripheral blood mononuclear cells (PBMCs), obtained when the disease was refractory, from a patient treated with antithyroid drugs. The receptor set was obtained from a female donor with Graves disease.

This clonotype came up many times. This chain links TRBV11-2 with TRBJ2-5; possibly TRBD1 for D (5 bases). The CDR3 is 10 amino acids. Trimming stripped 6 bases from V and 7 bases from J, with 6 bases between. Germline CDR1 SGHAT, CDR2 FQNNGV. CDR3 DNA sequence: TGTGCCAGCAGGGGGCCGACCCAGTACTTC. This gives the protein CASRGPTQYF. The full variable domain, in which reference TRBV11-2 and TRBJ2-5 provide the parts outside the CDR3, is EAGVAQSPRYKIIEKRQSVAFWCNPISGHATLYWYQQILGQGPKLLIQFQNNGVVDDSQLPKDRFSAERLKGVDSTLKIQPAKLEDSAVYLCASRGPTQYFGPGTRLLVL.

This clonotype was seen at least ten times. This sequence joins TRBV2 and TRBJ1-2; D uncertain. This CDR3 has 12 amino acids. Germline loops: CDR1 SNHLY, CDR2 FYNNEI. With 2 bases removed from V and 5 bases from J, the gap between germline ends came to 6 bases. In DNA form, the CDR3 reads TGTGCCAGCAGTGAACGCTCTTATGGCTACACCTTC. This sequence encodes CASSERSYGYTF.

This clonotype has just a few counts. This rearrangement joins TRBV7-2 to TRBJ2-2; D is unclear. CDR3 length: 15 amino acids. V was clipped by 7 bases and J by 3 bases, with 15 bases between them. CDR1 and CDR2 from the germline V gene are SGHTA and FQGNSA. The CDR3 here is CASTDGLFDTGELFF. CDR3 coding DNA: TGTGCCAGCACCGACGGGCTGTTCGACACCGGGGAGCTGTTTTTT.

The CDR3 region is CSVDRHFQETQYF. The CDR3 DNA follows: TGCAGCGTTGATCGGCACTTCCAAGAGACCCAGTACTTC. This chain joins TRBV29-1 and TRBJ2-5; D is undetermined. CDR3 length equals 13 residues. CDR1 is SQVTM, CDR2 ANQGSEA, per germline. Between the trimmed V and J ends, which lost 3 bases and 1 base, there was a span of 9 bases.

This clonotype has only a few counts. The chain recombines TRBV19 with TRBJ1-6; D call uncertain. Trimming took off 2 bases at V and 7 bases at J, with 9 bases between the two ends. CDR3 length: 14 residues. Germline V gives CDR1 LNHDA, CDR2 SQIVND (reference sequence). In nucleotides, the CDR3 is TGTGCCAGTAGTATACCGGAAACGAATTCACCCCTCCACTTT. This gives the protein CASSIPETNSPLHF. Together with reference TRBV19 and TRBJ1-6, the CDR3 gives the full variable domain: DGGITQSPKYLFRKEGQNVTLSCEQNLNHDAMYWYRQDPGQGLRLIYYSQIVNDFQKGDIAEGYSVSREKKESFPLTVTSAQKNPTAFYLCASSIPETNSPLHFGNGTRLTVT.

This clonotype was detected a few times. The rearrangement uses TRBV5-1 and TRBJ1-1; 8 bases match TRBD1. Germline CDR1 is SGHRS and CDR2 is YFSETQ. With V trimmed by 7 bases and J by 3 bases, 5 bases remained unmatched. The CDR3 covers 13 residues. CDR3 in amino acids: CASSGGAYTEAFF. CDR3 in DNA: TGCGCCAGCTCAGGGGGCGCCTACACTGAAGCTTTCTTT.

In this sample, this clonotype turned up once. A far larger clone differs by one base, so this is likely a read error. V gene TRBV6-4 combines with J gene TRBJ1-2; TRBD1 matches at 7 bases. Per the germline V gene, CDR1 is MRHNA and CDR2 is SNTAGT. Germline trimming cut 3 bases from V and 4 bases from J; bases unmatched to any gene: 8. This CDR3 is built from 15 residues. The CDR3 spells CASSEEGAGLYGYTF. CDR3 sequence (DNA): TGTGCCAGCAGTGAAGAGGGGGCAGGACTCTATGGCTACACCTTC.

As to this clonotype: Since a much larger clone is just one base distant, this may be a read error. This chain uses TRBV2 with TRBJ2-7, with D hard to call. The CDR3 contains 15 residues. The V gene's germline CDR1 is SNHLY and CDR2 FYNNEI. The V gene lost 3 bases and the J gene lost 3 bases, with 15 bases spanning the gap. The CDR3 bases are TGTGCCAGCAGTGAGGTGCAGGATCCCATCTACGAGCAGTACTTC. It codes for CASSEVQDPIYEQYF.

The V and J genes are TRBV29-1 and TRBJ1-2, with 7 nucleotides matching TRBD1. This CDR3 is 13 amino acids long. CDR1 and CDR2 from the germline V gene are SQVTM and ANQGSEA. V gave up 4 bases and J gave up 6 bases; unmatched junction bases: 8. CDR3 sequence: CSVVYQGVDGYTF. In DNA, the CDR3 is TGCAGCGTTGTGTATCAGGGGGTGGATGGCTACACCTTC.

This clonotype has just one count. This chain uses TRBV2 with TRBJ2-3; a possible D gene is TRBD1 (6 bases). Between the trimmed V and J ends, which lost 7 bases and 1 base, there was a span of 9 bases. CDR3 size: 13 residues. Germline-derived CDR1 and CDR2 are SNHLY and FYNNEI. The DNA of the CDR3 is TGTGCCAGCATCAGGGGCCGCACAGATACGCAGTATTTT. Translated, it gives CASIRGRTDTQYF.

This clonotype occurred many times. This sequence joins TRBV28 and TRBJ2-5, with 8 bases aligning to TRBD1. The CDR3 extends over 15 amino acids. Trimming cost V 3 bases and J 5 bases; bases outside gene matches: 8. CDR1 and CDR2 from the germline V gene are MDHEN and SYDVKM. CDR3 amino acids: CASSLLDRDEETQYF. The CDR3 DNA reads TGTGCCAGCAGTTTGCTGGACAGGGACGAGGAGACCCAGTACTTC.

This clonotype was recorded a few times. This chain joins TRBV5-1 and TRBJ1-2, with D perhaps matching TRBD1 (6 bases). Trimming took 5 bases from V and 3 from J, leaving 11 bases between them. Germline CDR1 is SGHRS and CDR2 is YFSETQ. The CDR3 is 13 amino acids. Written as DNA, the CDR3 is TGCGCCAGCAGGGATACAGGGTACTATGGCTACACCTTC. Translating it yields CASRDTGYYGYTF.

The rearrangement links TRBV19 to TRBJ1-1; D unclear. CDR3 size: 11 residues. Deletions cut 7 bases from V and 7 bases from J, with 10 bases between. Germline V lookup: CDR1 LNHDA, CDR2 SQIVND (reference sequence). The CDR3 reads CASTDAGEAFF. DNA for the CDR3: TGTGCCAGTACCGACGCTGGTGAAGCTTTCTTT.

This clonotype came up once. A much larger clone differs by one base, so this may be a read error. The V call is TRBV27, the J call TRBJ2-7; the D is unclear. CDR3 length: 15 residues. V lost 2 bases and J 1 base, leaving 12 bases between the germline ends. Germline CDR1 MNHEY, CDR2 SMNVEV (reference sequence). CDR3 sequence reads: CASSLASALSYEQYF. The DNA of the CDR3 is TGTGCCAGCAGTTTAGCCTCGGCATTATCCTACGAGCAGTACTTC.

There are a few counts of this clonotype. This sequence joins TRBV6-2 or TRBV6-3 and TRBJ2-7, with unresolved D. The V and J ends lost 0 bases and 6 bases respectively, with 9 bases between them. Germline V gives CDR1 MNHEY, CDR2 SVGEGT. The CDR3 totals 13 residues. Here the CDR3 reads CASSYSGLGEQYF. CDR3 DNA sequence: TGTGCCAGCAGTTACTCCGGATTAGGCGAGCAGTACTTC.

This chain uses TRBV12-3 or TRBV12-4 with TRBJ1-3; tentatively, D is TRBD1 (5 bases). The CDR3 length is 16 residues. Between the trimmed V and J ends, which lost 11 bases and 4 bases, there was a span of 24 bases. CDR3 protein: CAGSLGDGTWGNTIYF. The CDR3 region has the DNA TGTGCCGGCTCACTGGGGGACGGGACGTGGGGAAACACCATATATTTT.

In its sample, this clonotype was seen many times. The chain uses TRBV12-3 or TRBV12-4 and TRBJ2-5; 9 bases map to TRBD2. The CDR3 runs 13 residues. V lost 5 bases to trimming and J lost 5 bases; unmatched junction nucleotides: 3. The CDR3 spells CASSRTSGETQYF. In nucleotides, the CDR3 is TGTGCCAGCAGTCGAACTAGCGGGGAGACCCAGTACTTC.

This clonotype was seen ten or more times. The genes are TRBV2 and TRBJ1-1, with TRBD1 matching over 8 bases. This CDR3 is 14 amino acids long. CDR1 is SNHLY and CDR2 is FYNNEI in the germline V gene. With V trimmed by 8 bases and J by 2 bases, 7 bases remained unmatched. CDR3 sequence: CASPTGGPNTEAFF. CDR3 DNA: TGTGCCAGCCCCACAGGGGGACCAAACACTGAAGCTTTCTTT. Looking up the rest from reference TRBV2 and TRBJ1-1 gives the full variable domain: EPEVTQTPSHQVTQMGQEVILRCVPISNHLYFYWYRQILGQKVEFLVSFYNNEISEKSEIFDDQFSVERPDGSNFTLKIRSTKLEDSAMYFCASPTGGPNTEAFFGQGTRLTVV.

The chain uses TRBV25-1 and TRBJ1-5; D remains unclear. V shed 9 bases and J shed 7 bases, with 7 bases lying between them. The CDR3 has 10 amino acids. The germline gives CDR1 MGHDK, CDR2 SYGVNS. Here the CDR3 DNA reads TGTGCCAGTCCGGGCCAGCCCCAGCATTTT. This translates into CASPGQPQHF. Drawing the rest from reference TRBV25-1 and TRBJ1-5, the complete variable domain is EADIYQTPRYLVIGTGKKITLECSQTMGHDKMYWYQQDPGMELHLIHYSYGVNSTEKGDLSSESTVSRIRTEHFPLTLESARPSHTSQYLCASPGQPQHFGDGTRLSIL.

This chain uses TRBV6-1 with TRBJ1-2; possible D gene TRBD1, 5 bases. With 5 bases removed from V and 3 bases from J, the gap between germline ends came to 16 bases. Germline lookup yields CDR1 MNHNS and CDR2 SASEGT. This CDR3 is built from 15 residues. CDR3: CASSQTLREHYGYTF. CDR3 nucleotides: TGTGCCAGCAGTCAGACCCTCAGGGAGCACTATGGCTACACCTTC.

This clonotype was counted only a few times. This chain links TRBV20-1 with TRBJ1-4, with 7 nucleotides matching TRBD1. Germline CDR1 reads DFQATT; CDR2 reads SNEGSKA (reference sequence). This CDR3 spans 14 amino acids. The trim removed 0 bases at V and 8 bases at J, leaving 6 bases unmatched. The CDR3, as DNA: TGCAGTGCTAGAGAAGACAGGGTTTCAGAAAAACTGTTTTTT. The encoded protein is CSAREDRVSEKLFF.